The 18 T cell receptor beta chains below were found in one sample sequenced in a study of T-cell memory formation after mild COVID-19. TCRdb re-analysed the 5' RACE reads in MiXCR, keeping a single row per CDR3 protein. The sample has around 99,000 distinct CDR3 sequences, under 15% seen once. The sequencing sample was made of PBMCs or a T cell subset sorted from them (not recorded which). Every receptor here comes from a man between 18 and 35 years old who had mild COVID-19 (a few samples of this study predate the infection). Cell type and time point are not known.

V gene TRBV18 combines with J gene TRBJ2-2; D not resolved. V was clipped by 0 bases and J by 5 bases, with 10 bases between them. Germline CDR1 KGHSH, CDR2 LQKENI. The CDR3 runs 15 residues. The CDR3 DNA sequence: TGTGCCAGCTCACCACCGGATTCGGTTACCGGGGAGCTGTTTTTT. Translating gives CASSPPDSVTGELFF.

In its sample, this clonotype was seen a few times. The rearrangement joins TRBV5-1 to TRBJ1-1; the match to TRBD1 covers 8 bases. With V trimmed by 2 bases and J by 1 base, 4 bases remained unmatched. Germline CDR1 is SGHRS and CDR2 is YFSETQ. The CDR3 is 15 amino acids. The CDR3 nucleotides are TGCGCCAGCAGCTTCCGGACAGGGCCGAACACTGAAGCTTTCTTT. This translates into CASSFRTGPNTEAFF.

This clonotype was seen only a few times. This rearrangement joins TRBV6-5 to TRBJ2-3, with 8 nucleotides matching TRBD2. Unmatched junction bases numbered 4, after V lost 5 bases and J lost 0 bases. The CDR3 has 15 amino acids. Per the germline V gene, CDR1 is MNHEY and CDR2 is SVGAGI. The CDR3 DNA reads TGTGCCAGCAGTACCGGCGGGAGGAGCACAGATACGCAGTATTTT. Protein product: CASSTGGRSTDTQYF.

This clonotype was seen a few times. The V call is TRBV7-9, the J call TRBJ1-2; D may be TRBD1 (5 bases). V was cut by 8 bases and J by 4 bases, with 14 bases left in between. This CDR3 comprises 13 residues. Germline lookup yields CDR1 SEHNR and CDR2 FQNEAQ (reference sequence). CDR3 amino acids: CASGGGYGYGYTF. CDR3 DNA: TGTGCCAGCGGTGGGGGGTACGGCTATGGCTACACCTTC.

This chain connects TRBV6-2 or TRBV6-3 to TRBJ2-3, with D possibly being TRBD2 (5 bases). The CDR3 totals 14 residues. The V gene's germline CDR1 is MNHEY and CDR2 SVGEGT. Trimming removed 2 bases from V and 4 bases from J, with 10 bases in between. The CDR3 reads CASSYAGQPDTQYF. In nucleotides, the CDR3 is TGTGCCAGCAGTTACGCGGGCCAACCAGATACGCAGTATTTT.

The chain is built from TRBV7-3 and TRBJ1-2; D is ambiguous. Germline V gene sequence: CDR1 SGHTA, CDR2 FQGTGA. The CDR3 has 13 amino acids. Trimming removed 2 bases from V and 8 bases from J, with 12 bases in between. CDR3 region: CASSLWSGGGYTF. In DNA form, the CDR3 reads TGTGCCAGCAGCTTATGGTCAGGAGGAGGCTACACCTTC.

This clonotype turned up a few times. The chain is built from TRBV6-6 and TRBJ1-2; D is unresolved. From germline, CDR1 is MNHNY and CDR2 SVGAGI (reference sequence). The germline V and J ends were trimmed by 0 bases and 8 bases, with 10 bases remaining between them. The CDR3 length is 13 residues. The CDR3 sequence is CASSYSPWVGYTF. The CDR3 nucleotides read TGTGCCAGCAGTTACTCCCCGTGGGTAGGCTACACCTTC.

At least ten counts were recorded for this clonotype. Here the CDR3 DNA reads TGTGCCAGCAGCTTGTCCGGGGACAATGAGCAGTTCTTC. It translates to CASSLSGDNEQFF. The chain links TRBV5-4 to TRBJ2-1; the D gene is possibly TRBD2 (5 bases). CDR3 length equals 13 residues. V lost 1 base to trimming and J lost 5 bases, with 7 bases between them. Germline-derived CDR1 and CDR2 are SGHNT and YYREEE (reference sequence).

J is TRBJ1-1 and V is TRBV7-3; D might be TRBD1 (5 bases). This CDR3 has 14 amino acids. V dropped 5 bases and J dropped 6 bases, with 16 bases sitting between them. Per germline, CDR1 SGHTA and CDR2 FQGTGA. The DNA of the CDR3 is TGTGCCAGCAGCCCGGGCCCAGGGTTCCCTGAAGCTTTCTTT. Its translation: CASSPGPGFPEAFF.

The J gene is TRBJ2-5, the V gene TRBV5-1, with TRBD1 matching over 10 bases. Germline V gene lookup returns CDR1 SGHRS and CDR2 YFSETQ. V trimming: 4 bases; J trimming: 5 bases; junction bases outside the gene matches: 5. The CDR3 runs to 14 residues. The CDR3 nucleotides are TGCGCCAGCAGCGCCGGGACAGGGGAGGAGACCCAGTACTTC. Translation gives CASSAGTGEETQYF.

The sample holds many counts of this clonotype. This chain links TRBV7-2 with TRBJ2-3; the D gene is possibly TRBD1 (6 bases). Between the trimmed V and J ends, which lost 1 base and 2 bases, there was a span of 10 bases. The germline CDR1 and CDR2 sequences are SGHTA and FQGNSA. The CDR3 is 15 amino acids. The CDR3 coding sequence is TGTGCCAGCAGCTTAGGCCAGGGGTCCACAGATACGCAGTATTTT. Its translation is CASSLGQGSTDTQYF.

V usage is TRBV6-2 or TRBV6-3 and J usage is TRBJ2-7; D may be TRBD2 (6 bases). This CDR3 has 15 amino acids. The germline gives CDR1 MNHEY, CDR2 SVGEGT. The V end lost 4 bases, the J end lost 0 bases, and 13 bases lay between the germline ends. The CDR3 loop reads CASSFLAGYSYEQYF. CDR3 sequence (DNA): TGTGCCAGCAGTTTCTTGGCGGGGTACTCCTACGAGCAGTACTTC.

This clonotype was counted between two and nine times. In DNA form, the CDR3 reads TGCGCCAGCAGCTTGGAGGGACAGGGGTTCGACGAGCAGTACGTC. It yields the protein CASSLEGQGFDEQYV. J is TRBJ2-7 and V is TRBV5-1; TRBD1 matches at 10 bases. The J segment lost 5 bases and the V segment lost 0 bases, leaving 5 bases of the junction unmatched. The CDR3 has 15 amino acids. The germline gives CDR1 SGHRS, CDR2 YFSETQ.

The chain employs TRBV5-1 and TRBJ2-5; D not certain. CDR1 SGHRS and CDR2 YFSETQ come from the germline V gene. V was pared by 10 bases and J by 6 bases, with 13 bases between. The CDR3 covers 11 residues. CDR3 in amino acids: CASTYRQTQYF. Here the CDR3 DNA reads TGCGCCTCGACATATCGACAGACCCAGTACTTC.

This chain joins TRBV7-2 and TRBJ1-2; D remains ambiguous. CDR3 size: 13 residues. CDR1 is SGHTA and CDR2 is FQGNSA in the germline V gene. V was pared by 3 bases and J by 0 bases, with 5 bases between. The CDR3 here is CASSFLTNYGYTF. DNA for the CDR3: TGTGCCAGCAGCTTTTTGACTAACTATGGCTACACCTTC.

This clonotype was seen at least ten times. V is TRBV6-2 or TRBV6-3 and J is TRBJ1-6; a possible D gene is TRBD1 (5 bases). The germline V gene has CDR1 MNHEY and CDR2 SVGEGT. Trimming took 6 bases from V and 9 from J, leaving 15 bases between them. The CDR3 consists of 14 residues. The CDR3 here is CASRSQGWSSPLHF. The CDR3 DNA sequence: TGTGCCAGCAGATCCCAGGGATGGAGTTCACCCCTCCACTTT.

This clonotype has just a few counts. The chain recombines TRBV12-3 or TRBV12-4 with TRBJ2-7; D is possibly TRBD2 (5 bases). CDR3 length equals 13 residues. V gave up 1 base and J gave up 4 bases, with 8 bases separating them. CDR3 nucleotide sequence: TGTGCCAGCAGTTTAGGTACGGGGTACGAGCAGTACGTC. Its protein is CASSLGTGYEQYV.

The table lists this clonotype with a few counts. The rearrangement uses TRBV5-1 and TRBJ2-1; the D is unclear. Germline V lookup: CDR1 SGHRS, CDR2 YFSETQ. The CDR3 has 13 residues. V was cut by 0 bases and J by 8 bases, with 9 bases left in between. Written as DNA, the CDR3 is TGCGCCAGCAGCTTGGATCGGCGCGATGAGCAGTTCTTC. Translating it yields CASSLDRRDEQFF.